The TCR beta chain under discussion was sequenced for a study of blood T cell repertoires in COVID-19. Study as a whole: The United States, Italy and Spain supplied acute and convalescent COVID-19 samples. PBMCs, B-cell-depleted T cells, or T cells provided the cDNA or gDNA that made up the material.

This clone was detected only a few times. Original processing notes: Amplifying reference gene primers gave estimates of nucleated cell counts. Here immunoSEQ multiplex PCR was the method, and the copy in TCRdb shows in-frame clones only, minus some. Clonal size and the V and J genes are those of that table, whereas D and trimming came from the DNA. This repertoire shows about 180,000 clones, over 70% found once; its top ten account for 2.5% to 3%. This TCR derives from a woman in her sixties with acute or convalescent COVID-19. The source material was peripheral blood.

The CDR3 region has the DNA TGTGCCAGCAGTTTCTATTTCTCACCCCTCCACTTT. Its protein is CASSFYFSPLHF. The V and J genes are TRBV12-3 or TRBV12-4 and TRBJ1-6; D is uncertain. V was shortened by 3 bases and J by 10 bases, with 7 bases between the two germline ends. The CDR3 sequence is 12 residues long.